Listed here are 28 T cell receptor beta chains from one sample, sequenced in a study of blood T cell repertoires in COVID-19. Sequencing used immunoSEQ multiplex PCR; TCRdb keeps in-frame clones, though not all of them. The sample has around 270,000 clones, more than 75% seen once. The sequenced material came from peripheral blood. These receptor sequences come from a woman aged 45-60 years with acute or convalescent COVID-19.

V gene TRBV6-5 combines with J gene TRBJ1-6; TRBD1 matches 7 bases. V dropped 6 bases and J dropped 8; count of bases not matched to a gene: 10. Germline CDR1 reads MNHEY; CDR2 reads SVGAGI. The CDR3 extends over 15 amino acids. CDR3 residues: CASRIYRGGDSPLHF. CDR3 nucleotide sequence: TGTGCCAGCAGAATTTACAGGGGCGGGGATTCACCCCTCCACTTT.

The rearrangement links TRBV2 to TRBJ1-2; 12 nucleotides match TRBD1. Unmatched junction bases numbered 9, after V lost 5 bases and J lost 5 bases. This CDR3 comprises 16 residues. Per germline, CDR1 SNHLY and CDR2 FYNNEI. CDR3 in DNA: TGTGCCAGCAGTCGTGGGACAGGGGGCAAGGATTATGGCTACACCTTC. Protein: CASSRGTGGKDYGYTF.

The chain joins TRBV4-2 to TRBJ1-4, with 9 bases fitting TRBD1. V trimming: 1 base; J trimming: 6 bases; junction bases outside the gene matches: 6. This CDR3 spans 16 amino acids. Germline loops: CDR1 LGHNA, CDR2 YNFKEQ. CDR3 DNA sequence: TGTGCCAGCAGCCAAGTCAGTGGACAGGGGTATGAAAAACTGTTTTTT. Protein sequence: CASSQVSGQGYEKLFF.

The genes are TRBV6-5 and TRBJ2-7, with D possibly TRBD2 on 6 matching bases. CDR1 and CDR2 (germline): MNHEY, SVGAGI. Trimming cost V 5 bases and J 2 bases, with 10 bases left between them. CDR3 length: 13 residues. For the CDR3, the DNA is TGTGCCAGCAGTCCCGGACTACCCTACGAGCAGTACTTC. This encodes CASSPGLPYEQYF.

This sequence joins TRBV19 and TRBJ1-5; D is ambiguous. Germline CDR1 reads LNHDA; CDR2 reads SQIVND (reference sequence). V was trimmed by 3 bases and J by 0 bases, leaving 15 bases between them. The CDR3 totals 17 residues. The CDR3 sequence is CASSIQTGRDSNQPQHF. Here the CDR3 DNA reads TGTGCCAGTAGTATTCAGACCGGACGGGATAGCAATCAGCCCCAGCATTTT.

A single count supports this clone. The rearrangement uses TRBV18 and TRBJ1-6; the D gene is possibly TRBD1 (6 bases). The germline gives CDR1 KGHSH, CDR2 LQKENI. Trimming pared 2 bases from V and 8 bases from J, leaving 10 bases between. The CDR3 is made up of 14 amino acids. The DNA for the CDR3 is TGTGCCAGCTCACCAGGGGGCGACGATTCACCCCTCCACTTT. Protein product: CASSPGGDDSPLHF. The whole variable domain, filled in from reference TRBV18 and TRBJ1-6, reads NAGVMQNPRHLVRRRGQEARLRCSPMKGHSHVYWYRQLPEEGLKFMVYLQKENIIDESGMPKERFSAEFPKEGPSILRIQQVVRGDSAAYFCASSPGGDDSPLHFGNGTRLTVT.

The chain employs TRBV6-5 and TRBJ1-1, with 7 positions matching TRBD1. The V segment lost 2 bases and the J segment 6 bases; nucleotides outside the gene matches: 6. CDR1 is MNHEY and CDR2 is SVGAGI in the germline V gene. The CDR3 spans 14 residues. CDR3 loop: CASSYADRDPEAFF. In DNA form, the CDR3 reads TGTGCCAGCAGTTACGCCGACAGGGACCCTGAAGCTTTCTTT.

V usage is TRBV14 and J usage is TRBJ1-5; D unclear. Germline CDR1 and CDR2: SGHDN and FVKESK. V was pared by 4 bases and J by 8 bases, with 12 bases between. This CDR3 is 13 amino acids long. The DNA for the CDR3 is TGTGCCAGCAGCCCGTCCACCCGGGAGCCCCAGCATTTT. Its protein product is CASSPSTREPQHF. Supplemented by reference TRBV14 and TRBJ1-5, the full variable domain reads EAGVTQFPSHSVIEKGQTVTLRCDPISGHDNLYWYRRVMGKEIKFLLHFVKESKQDESGMPNNRFLAERTGGTYSTLKVQPAELEDSGVYFCASSPSTREPQHFGDGTRLSIL.

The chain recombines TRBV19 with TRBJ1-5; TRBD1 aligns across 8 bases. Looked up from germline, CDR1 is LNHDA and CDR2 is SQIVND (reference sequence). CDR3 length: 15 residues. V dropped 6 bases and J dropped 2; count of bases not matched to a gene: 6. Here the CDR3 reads CASRTGQGRNQPQHF. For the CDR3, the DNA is TGTGCCAGTAGGACCGGACAGGGCCGCAATCAGCCCCAGCATTTT.

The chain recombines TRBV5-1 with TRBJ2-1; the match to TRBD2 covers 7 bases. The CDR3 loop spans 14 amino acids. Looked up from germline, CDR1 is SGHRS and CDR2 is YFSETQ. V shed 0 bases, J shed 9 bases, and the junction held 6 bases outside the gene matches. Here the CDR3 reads CASSLGLARREQFF. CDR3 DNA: TGCGCCAGCAGCTTGGGACTAGCACGTCGTGAGCAGTTCTTC.

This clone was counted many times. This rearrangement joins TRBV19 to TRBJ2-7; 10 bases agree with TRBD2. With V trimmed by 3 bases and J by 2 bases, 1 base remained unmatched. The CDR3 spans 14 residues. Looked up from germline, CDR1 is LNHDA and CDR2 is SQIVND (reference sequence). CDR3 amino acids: CASSITSGTYEQYF. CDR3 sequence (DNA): TGTGCCAGTAGTATTACTAGCGGGACCTACGAGCAGTACTTC.

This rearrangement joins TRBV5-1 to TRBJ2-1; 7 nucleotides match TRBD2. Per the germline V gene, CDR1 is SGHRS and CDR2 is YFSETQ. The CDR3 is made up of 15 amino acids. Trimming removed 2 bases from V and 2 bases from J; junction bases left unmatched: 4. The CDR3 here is CASSFLAGAYNEQFF. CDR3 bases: TGCGCCAGCAGCTTCCTTGCGGGAGCCTACAATGAGCAGTTCTTC.

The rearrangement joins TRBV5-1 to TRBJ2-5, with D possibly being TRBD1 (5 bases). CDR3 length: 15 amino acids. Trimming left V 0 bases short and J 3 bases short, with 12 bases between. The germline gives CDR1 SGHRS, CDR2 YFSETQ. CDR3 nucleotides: TGCGCCAGCAGCTTGGATAGGACAAATAAAGAGACCCAGTACTTC. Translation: CASSLDRTNKETQYF.

The CDR3 spells CASSAVGGSTYEQYF. CDR3 in DNA: TGTGCCAGCAGTGCCGTGGGGGGTTCAACCTACGAGCAGTACTTC. V is TRBV28 and J is TRBJ2-7; tentatively, D is TRBD2 (6 bases). The germline CDR1 and CDR2 sequences are MDHEN and SYDVKM. The CDR3 contains 15 residues. V gave up 5 bases and J gave up 2 bases, with 16 bases separating them. Full variable domain (rest looked up from reference TRBV28 and TRBJ2-7): DVKVTQSSRYLVKRTGEKVFLECVQDMDHENMFWYRQDPGLGLRLIYFSYDVKMKEKGDIPEGYSVSREKKERFSLILESASTNQTSMYLCASSAVGGSTYEQYFGPGTRLTVT.

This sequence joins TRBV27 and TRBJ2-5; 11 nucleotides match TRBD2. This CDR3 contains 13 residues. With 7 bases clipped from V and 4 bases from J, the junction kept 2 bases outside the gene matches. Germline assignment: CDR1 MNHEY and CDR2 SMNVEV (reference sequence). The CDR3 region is CASKTSGRETQYF. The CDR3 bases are TGTGCCAGCAAAACTAGCGGGAGAGAGACCCAGTACTTC.

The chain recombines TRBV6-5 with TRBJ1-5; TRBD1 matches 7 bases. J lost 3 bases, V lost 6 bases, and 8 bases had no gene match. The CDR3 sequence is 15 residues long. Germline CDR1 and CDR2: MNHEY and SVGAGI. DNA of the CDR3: TGTGCCAGCAGAGATTTGACAGGGAACAATCAGCCCCAGCATTTT. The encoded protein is CASRDLTGNNQPQHF.

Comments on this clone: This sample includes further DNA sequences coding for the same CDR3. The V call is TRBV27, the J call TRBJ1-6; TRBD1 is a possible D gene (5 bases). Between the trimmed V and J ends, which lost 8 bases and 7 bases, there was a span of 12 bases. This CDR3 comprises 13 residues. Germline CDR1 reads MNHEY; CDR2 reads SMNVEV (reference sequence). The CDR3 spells CASRTGGNSPLHF. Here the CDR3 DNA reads TGTGCCAGCCGCACGGGGGGAAATTCACCCCTCCACTTT.

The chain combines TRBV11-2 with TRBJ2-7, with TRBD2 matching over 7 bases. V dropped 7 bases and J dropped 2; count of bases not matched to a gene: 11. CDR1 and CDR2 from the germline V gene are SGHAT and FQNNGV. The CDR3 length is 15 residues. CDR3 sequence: CASKLRPSGPYEQYF. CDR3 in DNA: TGTGCCAGCAAACTTAGGCCTAGCGGTCCCTACGAGCAGTACTTC.

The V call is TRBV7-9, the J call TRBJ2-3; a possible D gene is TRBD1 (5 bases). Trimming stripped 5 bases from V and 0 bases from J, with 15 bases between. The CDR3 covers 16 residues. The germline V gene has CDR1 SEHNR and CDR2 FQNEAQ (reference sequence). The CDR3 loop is CASSRVGAASTDTQYF. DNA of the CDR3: TGTGCCAGCAGCCGGGTAGGGGCCGCTAGCACAGATACGCAGTATTTT.

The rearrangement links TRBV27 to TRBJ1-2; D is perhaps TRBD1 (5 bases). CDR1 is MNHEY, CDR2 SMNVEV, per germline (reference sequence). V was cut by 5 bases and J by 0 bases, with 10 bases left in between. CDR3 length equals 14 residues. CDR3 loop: CASSIDRANYGYTF. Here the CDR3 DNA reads TGTGCCAGCAGTATCGACAGAGCTAACTATGGCTACACCTTC.

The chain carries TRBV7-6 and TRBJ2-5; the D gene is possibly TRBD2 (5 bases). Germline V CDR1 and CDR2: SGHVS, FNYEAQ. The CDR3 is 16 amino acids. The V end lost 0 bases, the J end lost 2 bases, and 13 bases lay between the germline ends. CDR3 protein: CASSLARSSLQETQYF. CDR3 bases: TGTGCCAGCAGCTTAGCGCGGTCTAGCTTACAAGAGACCCAGTACTTC.

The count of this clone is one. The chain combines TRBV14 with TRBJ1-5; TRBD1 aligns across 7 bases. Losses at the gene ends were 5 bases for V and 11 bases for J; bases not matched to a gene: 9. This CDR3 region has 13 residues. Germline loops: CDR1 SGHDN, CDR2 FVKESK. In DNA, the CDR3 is TGTGCCAGCAGCGTCAGACAGGGCGGGTCCCAGCATTTT. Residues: CASSVRQGGSQHF.

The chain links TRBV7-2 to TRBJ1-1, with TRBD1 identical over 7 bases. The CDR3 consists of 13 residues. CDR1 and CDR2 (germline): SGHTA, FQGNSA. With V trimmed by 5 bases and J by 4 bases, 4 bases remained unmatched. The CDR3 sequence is CASSVQGFTEAFF. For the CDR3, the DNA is TGTGCCAGCAGCGTACAGGGGTTCACTGAAGCTTTCTTT. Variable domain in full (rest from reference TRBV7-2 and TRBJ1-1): GAGVSQSPSNKVTEKGKDVELRCDPISGHTALYWYRQSLGQGLEFLIYFQGNSAPDKSGLPSDRFSAERTGGSVSTLTIQRTQQEDSAVYLCASSVQGFTEAFFGQGTRLTVV.

CDR3 DNA: TGTGCCAGCAGCCAAGGTAGGATAGGAGCTGAAGCTTTCTTT. Translated: CASSQGRIGAEAFF. The chain joins TRBV3-1 (or the pseudogene TRBV3-2) to TRBJ1-1; D is unresolved. Germline CDR1 and CDR2: LGHDT and YNNKEL (reference sequence). V lost 1 base and J lost 6, with 12 bases in between. The CDR3 covers 14 residues.

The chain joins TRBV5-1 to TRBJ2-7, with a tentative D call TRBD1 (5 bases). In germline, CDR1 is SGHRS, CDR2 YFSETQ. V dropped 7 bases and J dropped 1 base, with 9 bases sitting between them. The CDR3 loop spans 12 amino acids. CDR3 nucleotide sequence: TGCGCCAGCGGCAGGGAATCCTACGAGCAGTACTTC. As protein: CASGRESYEQYF.

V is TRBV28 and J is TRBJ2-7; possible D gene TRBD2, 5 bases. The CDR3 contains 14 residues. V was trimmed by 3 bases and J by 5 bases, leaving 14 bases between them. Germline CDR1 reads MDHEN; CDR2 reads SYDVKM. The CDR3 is CASSLLFLGNEQYF. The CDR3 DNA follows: TGTGCCAGCAGTTTGCTCTTCCTCGGGAACGAGCAGTACTTC.

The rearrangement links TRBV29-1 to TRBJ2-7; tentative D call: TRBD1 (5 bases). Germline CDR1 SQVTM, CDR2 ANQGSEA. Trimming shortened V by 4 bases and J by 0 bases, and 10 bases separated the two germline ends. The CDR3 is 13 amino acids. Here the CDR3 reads CSVVDSFSYEQYF. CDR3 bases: TGCAGCGTTGTTGACAGCTTCTCCTACGAGCAGTACTTC.

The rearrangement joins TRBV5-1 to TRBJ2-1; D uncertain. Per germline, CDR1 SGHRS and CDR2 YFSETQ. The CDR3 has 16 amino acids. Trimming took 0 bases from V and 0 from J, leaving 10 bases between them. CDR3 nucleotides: TGCGCCAGCAGCTTGGCTGAGACTTCCTCCTACAATGAGCAGTTCTTC. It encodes CASSLAETSSYNEQFF.